A single T cell receptor (beta chain) is shown here with its context. The antigen is undetermined. In the ViraFEST assay, antigen-specific CD4+ clonotypes were identified by expansion after peptide-pool stimulation. Culture lasted 10 days before CD4+ T cell isolation. Previously uninfected by SARS-CoV-2, the vaccine recipients also showed negative nucleocapsid antibodies. The source of the sample is a study of vaccination effects on CD4 cells after COVID-19. The germline V gene has CDR1 LGHNA and CDR2 YNFKEQ. Unmatched junction bases numbered 22, after V lost 4 bases and J lost 2 bases. The CDR3 length is 23 residues. TCRdb keeps only in-frame clones here, not all; method: immunoSEQ multiplex PCR. The table shows approximately 40,000 clones, with more than 60% occurring only once.

This chain uses TRBV4-2 with TRBJ2-1; 14 nucleotides align to TRBD2. The source is a human donor who received a COVID-19 vaccine. The source material was CD4+ T cells from PBMCs cultured with SARS-CoV-2 spike peptides, sampled before COVID-19 vaccination. The CDR3 nucleotides are TGTGCCAGCAGCCCGACCGCACTGGGACTAGCGGGAGCACGATATAGGGCCTACAATGAGCAGTTCTTC. Translating gives CASSPTALGLAGARYRAYNEQFF.